This TCR beta chain was recorded in a study of CD8+ T cells in alopecia areata. The sequencing template was cDNA reverse transcribed from extracted RNA. Only in-frame clones appear in the TCRdb table, and some are missing; sequencing was by immunoSEQ multiplex PCR. The data hold fewer than 200,000 clones, with 50% to 60% observed a single time. Sampling of alopecia areata patients yielded lesional scalp punch biopsies as well as peripheral blood. Germline trimming cut 7 bases from V and 5 bases from J; bases unmatched to any gene: 4. The length of the CDR3 is 12 residues. Per the germline V gene, CDR1 is SQVTM and CDR2 is ANQGSEA.

The sequence derives from a human donor with alopecia areata. The J gene is TRBJ2-3, the V gene TRBV29-1; the match to TRBD2 covers 9 bases. Sequenced material: CD4+ T cells sorted from blood, taken at week 0. CDR3 sequence reads: CSEKAGGDTQYF. For the CDR3, the DNA is TGCAGCGAAAAAGCGGGGGGAGATACGCAGTATTTT.